This T cell receptor (beta chain) was captured by sequencing in a study of beta chain features in type 1 diabetes. Study-wide findings and caveats: Type 1 diabetes patients showed fewer insertions and more deletions at VDJ junctions. Here, the possible influence of HLA type (on TCRB rearrangement) remained unresolved. A moderate, significant TCRB CDR3 shortening appeared in type 1 diabetes across four CD4+ subsets.

On this clone: What it binds is not known.

The V end lost 0 bases, the J end lost 7 bases, and 9 bases lay between the germline ends. CDR1 and CDR2 (germline): MGHDK, SYGVNS. This CDR3 comprises 13 residues. The authors reverse transcribed all of the isolated RNA, so sequencing captured expressed TCRB transcripts. Sequencing was performed with immunoSEQ multiplex PCR; in TCRdb, only in-frame clones are kept and a portion is missing. The sample records 450,000 to 550,000 clones, approximately 31% being singletons. The sequencing sample was made of naive CD4+ T cells from blood. The receptor was isolated from a man aged 18 to 35 in good health. The V and J genes are TRBV25-1 and TRBJ1-1; D unclear. This chain's CDR3 is CASSEYAGVEAFF. In nucleotides, the CDR3 is TGTGCCAGCAGTGAATATGCCGGTGTTGAAGCTTTCTTT.